The rows below give T cell receptor beta chains drawn from one sample of a study of blood T cell repertoires in COVID-19. Libraries were prepared by immunoSEQ multiplex PCR; TCRdb keeps only in-frame clonotypes and omits some of them. The sample has around 300,000 clones; about nine tenths are singletons. Sequenced input: peripheral blood. These TCRs come from a woman in her thirties or forties who had recovered from COVID-19. Both conserved end residues are part of each CDR3. D genes are given only for firm matches. A clone size is listed for some rows: how often the clone was seen (once, few, many), or a class if it is expanded.

clone size | J gene | V gene | D gene | CDR3 DNA | CDR3 protein
NA | TRBJ1-4 | TRBV28 | NA | TGTGCCAGCACCTACGGATCGGAGGGGGGGCGGGAAAAACTGTTTTTT | CASTYGSEGGREKLFF
NA | TRBJ2-7 | TRBV19 | TRBD2 | TGTGCCAGTAGTATAGGGCGGGAGATCGCCTACGAGCAGTACTTC | CASSIGREIAYEQYF
NA | TRBJ2-7 | TRBV7-2 | TRBD2 | TGTGCCAGTACTAGCGGGAGTTACGAGCAGTACTTC | CASTSGSYEQYF
NA | TRBJ2-2 | TRBV11-2 | NA | TGTGCCAGCAGCCTGACTAAGAACACCGGGGAGCTGTTTTTT | CASSLTKNTGELFF
once | TRBJ2-1 | TRBV27 | TRBD2 | TGTGCCAGCAGTTTACTCGGTGGTCTTCGACTAGCGGGAGGCCACAATGAGCAGTTCTTC | CASSLLGGLRLAGGHNEQFF
NA | TRBJ2-1 | TRBV10-3 | NA | TGTGCCATCAGCCCAACTAGTGACGAAAATGAGCAGTTCTTC | CAISPTSDENEQFF
NA | TRBJ2-1 | TRBV2 | TRBD1 | TGTGCCAGCAGCACGACAGGGAATCAGAACAATGAGCAGTTCTTC | CASSTTGNQNNEQFF
NA | TRBJ2-1 | TRBV12-3/TRBV12-4 | NA | TGTGCCAGCAGTTTATTGCGTGGTGAGCAGTTCTTC | CASSLLRGEQFF
NA | TRBJ1-2 | TRBV12-3/TRBV12-4 | NA | TGTGCCAGCAGTTTAAGCCAGGGTGGCTACACCTTC | CASSLSQGGYTF
NA | TRBJ2-5 | TRBV19 | TRBD2 | TGTGCCAGTAGTAGGCCGGCGGGGGACCAAGAGACCCAGTACTTC | CASSRPAGDQETQYF
NA | TRBJ1-2 | TRBV27 | NA | TGTGCCAGCAGTTTATCCCGCCTTCGGGCTAACTATGGCTACACCTTC | CASSLSRLRANYGYTF
NA | TRBJ1-4 | TRBV23-1 | TRBD1 | TGCGCCAGCAGTCAATGGGACAGGAGGGAAAAACTGTTTTTT | CASSQWDRREKLFF
NA | TRBJ2-3 | TRBV24-1 | TRBD2 | TGTGCCACCAGTGGTTCCCGGACTAGCGGGAAGGATACGCAGTATTTT | CATSGSRTSGKDTQYF
NA | TRBJ1-1 | TRBV10-3 | NA | TGTGCCAGTCGGCAGGGTCCGAACACTGAAGCTTTCTTT | CASRQGPNTEAFF
NA | TRBJ2-3 | TRBV5-6 | NA | TGTGCCAGCAGCTTAAACCGGGGCACAGATACGCAGTATTTT | CASSLNRGTDTQYF
NA | TRBJ2-5 | TRBV16 | NA | TGTGCCAGCAGCTACAAACCCGTGCCTCTAGATAGCCAAGAGACCCAGTACTTC | CASSYKPVPLDSQETQYF
NA | TRBJ1-1 | TRBV19 | NA | TGTGCCAGTAGCGCCGACAGGAACACTGAAGCTTTCTTT | CASSADRNTEAFF
NA | TRBJ2-5 | TRBV3-1/TRBV3-2 | TRBD2 | TGTGCCAGCAGCCACGGTAGCGGGTACCAAGAGACCCAGTACTTC | CASSHGSGYQETQYF
NA | TRBJ2-1 | TRBV24-1 | TRBD2 | TGTGCCACCAGTGCCCCTAGCGGGAGGCACAGTGAGCAGTTCTTC | CATSAPSGRHSEQFF
NA | TRBJ1-5 | TRBV6-1 | NA | TGTGCCAGCAGTGAAGGCAAAACAGGGCTCGGCAATCAGCCCCAGCATTTT | CASSEGKTGLGNQPQHF
NA | TRBJ1-3 | TRBV5-4 | NA | TGTGCCAGCAGCTTCATCCAGGGCACTCATGTCGGAAACACCATATATTTT | CASSFIQGTHVGNTIYF
NA | TRBJ2-1 | TRBV11-2 | TRBD2 | TGTGCCAGCAACTACTTAGAGGTAGCGGGACCTTACAATGAGCAGTTCTTC | CASNYLEVAGPYNEQFF
few | TRBJ2-2 | TRBV7-9 | TRBD2 | TGTGCCAGCAGCCTTCACGCCCCGGGAGGATTTGCCGGGGAGCTGTTTTTT | CASSLHAPGGFAGELFF
NA | TRBJ2-3 | TRBV5-1 | NA | TGCGCCAGCAGCTTGAGAGTGACAGCGGGTGCGTCAGATACGCAGTATTTT | CASSLRVTAGASDTQYF
NA | TRBJ2-1 | TRBV2 | TRBD2 | TGTGCCAGCAGAGACGCCCCGGGACTAGCAGGGGATGAGCAGTTCTTC | CASRDAPGLAGDEQFF
NA | TRBJ2-1 | TRBV5-1 | TRBD1 | TGCGCCAGCAGCTTGGTGGACAGGGGATCTGATGAGCAGTTCTTC | CASSLVDRGSDEQFF
NA | TRBJ2-7 | TRBV28 | NA | TGTGCCAGCAGTCTAACCGGACTCAGCGAGCAGTACTTC | CASSLTGLSEQYF
NA | TRBJ2-1 | TRBV7-7 | NA | TGTGCCAGCAGCCTAGGGGAGAGCTCCTACAATGAGCAGTTCTTC | CASSLGESSYNEQFF
NA | TRBJ2-7 | TRBV2 | TRBD1 | TGTGCCAGCAGTGATATGGGACAGGGGGTTCACGAGCAGTACTTC | CASSDMGQGVHEQYF
NA | TRBJ2-3 | TRBV5-4 | TRBD1 | TGTGCCAGCAGCTTGGAGGGACAGCTCACAGATACGCAGTATTTT | CASSLEGQLTDTQYF
NA | TRBJ2-7 | TRBV9 | NA | TGTGCCAGCAGCGTAGGAGGGCCGACCTACGAGCAGTACTTC | CASSVGGPTYEQYF
NA | TRBJ2-1 | TRBV7-2 | TRBD2 | TGTGCCAGCAGATCCACAACCGGGACTAGCGGGATTGTTGAGCAGTTCTTC | CASRSTTGTSGIVEQFF
once | TRBJ1-5 | TRBV28 | TRBD1 | TGTGCCAGCAAACTGGACAGGAGGCCCGGCAATCAGCCCCAGCATTTT | CASKLDRRPGNQPQHF
NA | TRBJ2-5 | TRBV28 | TRBD1 | TGTGCCAGCAGAGCTTCGCCGGGACAGGGCCAAGAGACCCAGTACTTC | CASRASPGQGQETQYF
NA | TRBJ1-2 | TRBV28 | NA | TGTGCCAGCAGTCCCTTCTACTATGGCTACACCTTC | CASSPFYYGYTF
NA | TRBJ2-7 | TRBV5-1 | NA | TGCGCCAGCAGCGTTTTATGGGGGGACAGACCATACGAGCAGTACTTC | CASSVLWGDRPYEQYF
NA | TRBJ2-1 | TRBV11-2 | NA | TGTGCCAGCAGCTTAGAACGGGGGAAAAGTAGGAATGAGCAGTTCTTC | CASSLERGKSRNEQFF
NA | TRBJ2-1 | TRBV9 | TRBD2 | TGTGCCAGCAGCCTACTAGCGGGATTAGGGTACAATGAGCAGTTCTTC | CASSLLAGLGYNEQFF
few | TRBJ2-7 | TRBV25-1 | NA | TGTGCCAGCACAACCTGGGACATAGGGGACGAGCAGTACTTC | CASTTWDIGDEQYF
NA | TRBJ2-7 | TRBV29-1 | TRBD2 | TGCAGCGCACAAGCGGGAAGCTCCTACGAGCAGTACTTC | CSAQAGSSYEQYF
NA | TRBJ1-2 | TRBV5-1 | TRBD1 | TGCGCCAGCAGCCCGGGACAGCTGTATGGCTACACCTTC | CASSPGQLYGYTF
NA | TRBJ1-3 | TRBV28 | NA | TGTGCCAGCAGTGAAGGGGGGGGCAGGATCACCATATATTTT | CASSEGGGRITIYF
NA | TRBJ2-5 | TRBV5-1 | TRBD1 | TGCGCCAGCAGCCAAGGACAGGCGCAAGAGACCCAGTACTTC | CASSQGQAQETQYF
NA | TRBJ2-1 | TRBV6-5 | TRBD2 | TGTGCCAGCAGGAACACCGCGGGAGTTGAGCAGTTCTTC | CASRNTAGVEQFF
NA | TRBJ2-2 | TRBV9 | NA | TGTGCCAGCAGCGCCCCCAGGTTTCCCGGGGAGCTGTTTTTT | CASSAPRFPGELFF
NA | TRBJ2-1 | TRBV5-1 | TRBD2 | TGCGCCAGCAGCCCCGGGACTAGCGGGTACAATGAGCAGTTCTTC | CASSPGTSGYNEQFF
NA | TRBJ1-2 | TRBV3-1/TRBV3-2 | NA | TGTGCCAGCAGCCAGGCGGTGAACTATGGCTACACCTTC | CASSQAVNYGYTF
NA | TRBJ1-6 | TRBV27 | NA | TGTGCCAGCAGTTCCCTAAAGACAGGAGAGTCACCCCTCCACTTT | CASSSLKTGESPLHF
NA | TRBJ2-7 | TRBV4-1 | TRBD1 | TGCGCCAGCAGCCAAGCGGGACAGGGGGCTTACGAGCAGTACTTC | CASSQAGQGAYEQYF
NA | TRBJ1-2 | TRBV6-5 | NA | TGTGCCAGCAACCTAATCTGGGGGGGTTCGGATGGCTACACCTTC | CASNLIWGGSDGYTF
NA | TRBJ2-1 | TRBV2 | TRBD2 | TGTGCCAGCAGGGGACTAGCGGGTGAGCAGTTCTTC | CASRGLAGEQFF